This T cell receptor (beta chain) was profiled in a study of blood T cell repertoires in COVID-19. With 2 bases removed from V and 8 bases from J, the gap between germline ends came to 23 bases. The CDR3 is made up of 17 amino acids. CDR1 and CDR2 from the germline V gene are SGHNT and YYREEE (reference sequence). Assay: immunoSEQ multiplex PCR; the TCRdb copy retains only in-frame clones and omits some. The table has 95,000 to 150,000 clones, 84% seen once. The sequence came from a woman in her twenties or thirties who had recovered from COVID-19. This chain uses TRBV5-4 with TRBJ2-1, with D possibly being TRBD1 (6 bases). The sequenced material came from PBMCs or T cells enriched from blood (not recorded which). CDR3 in DNA: TGTGCCAGCAGCTTCCGTGGGGGCTCACTCGTTCGCGATGAGCAGTTCTTC. The encoded protein is CASSFRGGSLVRDEQFF.